These T cell receptor beta chains were read from a single sample in a study of OX40 agonist ivuxolimab in advanced cancers. Produced via immunoSEQ multiplex PCR; TCRdb's table is partial and in-frame only. The profile shows some 110,000 clones, 80% to 95% of them singletons. Sequenced here: CD4+ or CD8+ T cells sorted from blood, sampled in a trial of the OX40 agonist ivuxolimab. The receptors here all came from an adult with an advanced solid tumor such as melanoma, head and neck, liver or kidney cancer. CDR3s include the opening cysteine and the closing phenylalanine or tryptophan. D genes are given only for firm matches. Part of the rows lack a size; the others show once, few, many or a class for expanded clones.

J: TRBJ1-1; V: TRBV14; size: .; D: .; CDR3: CASSQDAGLAFF; DNA: TGTGCCAGCAGCCAAGATGCAGGGCTGGCTTTCTTT
J: TRBJ1-2; V: TRBV11-2; size: .; D: TRBD1; CDR3: CASSLDAQGALTF; DNA: TGTGCCAGCAGCTTAGATGCTCAGGGGGCCCTCACCTTC
J: TRBJ2-7; V: TRBV11-3; size: .; D: .; CDR3: CASSLFRGSYEQYF; DNA: TGTGCCAGCAGCTTATTTCGGGGATCCTACGAGCAGTACTTC
J: TRBJ2-7; V: TRBV7-2; size: .; D: .; CDR3: CASSLRDVSYEQYF; DNA: TGTGCCAGCAGCCTCCGGGACGTCTCCTACGAGCAGTACTTC
J: TRBJ2-7; V: TRBV28; size: once; D: TRBD1; CDR3: CASGKGGLREQYF; DNA: TGTGCCAGCGGAAAAGGGGGCCTAAGAGAGCAGTACTTC
J: TRBJ1-3; V: TRBV5-8; size: .; D: .; CDR3: CASSFGASFGNTIYF; DNA: TGTGCCAGCAGCTTCGGGGCGTCGTTCGGAAACACCATATATTTT
J: TRBJ2-4; V: TRBV7-2; size: .; D: TRBD1; CDR3: CASSWSGGGKDIQYF; DNA: TGTGCCAGCAGCTGGTCAGGGGGCGGAAAAGACATTCAGTACTTC
J: TRBJ2-1; V: TRBV27; size: once; D: TRBD2; CDR3: CASSLGLAGNNEQFF; DNA: TGTGCCAGCAGTTTGGGACTAGCGGGTAACAATGAGCAGTTCTTC
J: TRBJ1-5; V: TRBV6-5; size: .; D: .; CDR3: CASRSGAGEHQPQHF; DNA: TGTGCCAGCAGAAGTGGGGCAGGGGAGCATCAGCCCCAGCATTTT
J: TRBJ2-5; V: TRBV5-4; size: .; D: .; CDR3: CASSSRPTGTPEGGETQYF; DNA: TGTGCCAGCAGCTCCCGGCCGACAGGGACTCCGGAGGGTGGGGAGACCCAGTACTTC
J: TRBJ2-3; V: TRBV10-3; size: .; D: TRBD2; CDR3: CATVAGGSLVDTQYF; DNA: TGTGCCACCGTAGCGGGAGGTTCCTTGGTTGATACGCAGTATTTT
J: TRBJ2-3; V: TRBV7-9; size: .; D: TRBD2; CDR3: CASSTSGGKGDTQYF; DNA: TGTGCCAGCAGCACCTCGGGAGGAAAGGGGGATACGCAGTATTTT
J: TRBJ1-1; V: TRBV28; size: .; D: .; CDR3: CASSLIGGKGTEAFF; DNA: TGTGCCAGCAGTTTAATCGGGGGTAAGGGCACTGAAGCTTTCTTT
J: TRBJ2-1; V: TRBV5-6; size: .; D: TRBD2; CDR3: CASSFGRANEQFF; DNA: TGTGCCAGCAGCTTTGGGAGGGCTAATGAGCAGTTCTTC
J: TRBJ2-6; V: TRBV28; size: .; D: .; CDR3: CASSSWGAGANVLTF; DNA: TGTGCCAGCAGTTCCTGGGGGGCTGGGGCCAACGTCCTGACTTTC
J: TRBJ2-3; V: TRBV9; size: .; D: .; CDR3: CASSVERGPDTQYF; DNA: TGTGCCAGCAGCGTAGAGAGGGGCCCAGATACGCAGTATTTT
J: TRBJ2-1; V: TRBV14; size: .; D: .; CDR3: CASSQDIGESHSYNEQFF; DNA: TGTGCCAGCAGCCAAGATATCGGGGAATCCCACTCCTACAATGAGCAGTTCTTC
J: TRBJ1-2; V: TRBV14; size: .; D: .; CDR3: CASSQAVTANYGYTF; DNA: TGTGCCAGCAGCCAAGCGGTTACCGCTAACTATGGCTACACCTTC
J: TRBJ2-2; V: TRBV7-9; size: .; D: TRBD1; CDR3: CASSTDYPGQYTGELFF; DNA: TGTGCCAGCAGCACCGACTACCCGGGACAGTACACCGGGGAGCTGTTTTTT
J: TRBJ2-1; V: TRBV18; size: .; D: .; CDR3: CASSLGEEVEQFF; DNA: TGTGCCAGCTCCCTAGGGGAGGAGGTTGAGCAGTTCTTC
J: TRBJ2-1; V: TRBV27; size: .; D: TRBD1; CDR3: CASSFITGAYNEQFF; DNA: TGTGCCAGCAGTTTTATAACAGGGGCCTACAATGAGCAGTTCTTC
J: TRBJ1-5; V: TRBV4-3; size: .; D: .; CDR3: CASYWGNQPQHF; DNA: TGCGCCAGCTATTGGGGCAATCAGCCCCAGCATTTT
J: TRBJ2-2; V: TRBV6-4; size: once; D: .; CDR3: CASSASYYTGELFF; DNA: TGTGCCAGCAGTGCTTCATATTACACCGGGGAGCTGTTTTTT
J: TRBJ1-1; V: TRBV11-3; size: .; D: .; CDR3: CASSSRTGLKAFF; DNA: TGTGCCAGCAGCTCCCGGACGGGATTAAAAGCTTTCTTT
J: TRBJ2-3; V: TRBV5-4; size: .; D: .; CDR3: CASSLESESSTDTQYF; DNA: TGTGCCAGCAGCTTGGAATCAGAATCTAGCACAGATACGCAGTATTTT
J: TRBJ2-5; V: TRBV9; size: .; D: .; CDR3: CASSVGVRGQETQYF; DNA: TGTGCCAGCAGCGTAGGGGTCAGGGGCCAAGAGACCCAGTACTTC
J: TRBJ2-1; V: TRBV4-2; size: .; D: TRBD2; CDR3: CASSQATSGGNNEQFF; DNA: TGTGCCAGCAGCCAGGCGACTAGCGGGGGGAACAATGAGCAGTTCTTC
J: TRBJ2-3; V: TRBV7-8; size: once; D: .; CDR3: CASSLGSISVSTDTQYF; DNA: TGTGCCAGCAGCTTAGGTAGTATTAGCGTGAGCACAGATACGCAGTATTTT
J: TRBJ1-2; V: TRBV28; size: .; D: TRBD1; CDR3: CASSPWTGGGYTF; DNA: TGTGCCAGCAGTCCCTGGACAGGGGGTGGCTACACCTTC
J: TRBJ1-2; V: TRBV30; size: .; D: .; CDR3: CAWSVGFPPYGYTF; DNA: TGTGCCTGGAGTGTAGGATTTCCTCCATATGGCTACACCTTC
J: TRBJ2-7; V: TRBV18; size: .; D: TRBD2; CDR3: CASSPSGLAGGTYEQYF; DNA: TGTGCCAGCTCACCTTCGGGACTAGCGGGAGGCACCTACGAGCAGTACTTC
J: TRBJ2-7; V: TRBV7-8; size: .; D: .; CDR3: CASSLQGSSYEQYF; DNA: TGTGCCAGCAGCTTACAGGGGAGCTCCTACGAGCAGTACTTC
J: TRBJ1-1; V: TRBV29-1; size: .; D: .; CDR3: CSVEGDRNTEAFF; DNA: TGCAGCGTTGAAGGGGATAGGAACACTGAAGCTTTCTTT
J: TRBJ1-5; V: TRBV18; size: .; D: TRBD1; CDR3: CASSPAEDRGNQPQHF; DNA: TGTGCCAGCTCACCGGCAGAGGACAGGGGTAATCAGCCCCAGCATTTT
J: TRBJ2-2; V: TRBV7-2; size: .; D: .; CDR3: CASSFATSTGELFF; DNA: TGTGCCAGCAGCTTCGCCACGAGCACCGGGGAGCTGTTTTTT
J: TRBJ2-7; V: TRBV28; size: few; D: .; CDR3: CASSSKFRERLWGYEQYF; DNA: TGTGCCAGCAGTTCAAAATTTAGAGAGCGACTTTGGGGCTACGAGCAGTACTTC
J: TRBJ1-2; V: TRBV30; size: .; D: .; CDR3: CAWREYYGYTF; DNA: TGTGCCTGGAGGGAATACTATGGCTACACCTTC
J: TRBJ2-5; V: TRBV4-3; size: .; D: .; CDR3: CASSSTGAQTQYF; DNA: TGCGCCAGCAGCTCCACTGGGGCTCAGACCCAGTACTTC
J: TRBJ2-1; V: TRBV18; size: .; D: TRBD2; CDR3: CASSMGLAGMEQFF; DNA: TGTGCCAGCTCAATGGGACTAGCGGGAATGGAGCAGTTCTTC
J: TRBJ1-5; V: TRBV19; size: .; D: TRBD1; CDR3: CASKGGQGGQPQHF; DNA: TGTGCCAGTAAGGGGGGACAGGGAGGTCAGCCCCAGCATTTT
J: TRBJ1-5; V: TRBV7-2; size: .; D: .; CDR3: CASSLLGGEYSNQPQHF; DNA: TGTGCCAGCAGTCTCCTTGGGGGCGAGTATAGCAATCAGCCCCAGCATTTT
J: TRBJ2-6; V: TRBV7-3; size: .; D: .; CDR3: CASSSPRGSGEPGANVLTF; DNA: TGTGCCAGCAGCTCTCCCCGGGGCAGCGGCGAGCCGGGGGCCAACGTCCTGACTTTC
J: TRBJ2-7; V: TRBV9; size: .; D: .; CDR3: CASSPRQGHSYEQYF; DNA: TGTGCCAGCAGCCCCCGGCAGGGTCACTCCTACGAGCAGTACTTC
J: TRBJ2-1; V: TRBV4-3; size: .; D: TRBD2; CDR3: CASSQEGLAGANEQFF; DNA: TGCGCCAGCAGCCAAGAGGGACTAGCGGGAGCCAATGAGCAGTTCTTC